This T cell receptor (beta chain) came from a study of cytomegalovirus exposure and HLA in healthy donors. Study findings and constraints: Later work found most CMV-associated TCR beta chains apparently HLA-restricted. The majority of TCR sequences were rare, yet some public TCRs appeared in many donors. What TCR beta sequences reportedly achieved was accurate prediction of HLA-A and HLA-B alleles in most subjects.

Comment on this clone: What it binds is not known.

The PCR used 60 Vbeta and 13 Jbeta primers. How the authors handled the data: In a later analysis, of 84 million or so unique beta chains, some 10 million appeared in at least two donors. Sequencing was performed with immunoSEQ multiplex PCR; in TCRdb, only in-frame clones are kept and a portion is missing. V and J calls plus clone size are reproduced from that table; the DNA served to infer D and trimming. Among under 150,000 clones listed, roughly two thirds were seen once. Material for sequencing was PBMCs. This clonotype was sampled from a human donor in good health.

The DNA for the CDR3 is TGTGCCAGCAGCTTGCGACAGGGTAGGAACACCATATATTTT. Its protein product is CASSLRQGRNTIYF. The chain recombines TRBV11-2 with TRBJ1-3; 7 bases fit TRBD1. The CDR3 consists of 14 residues. The J segment lost 7 bases and the V segment lost 3 bases, leaving 6 bases of the junction unmatched. Germline lookup yields CDR1 SGHAT and CDR2 FQNNGV.